What follows are 13 T cell receptor beta chains derived from one specimen sequenced in a study of blood T cell repertoires in COVID-19. The method was immunoSEQ multiplex PCR; TCRdb's version includes in-frame clones alone and lacks a portion of them. The table lists about 160,000 clones, 84% of them singletons, with around an eighth in the top ten. The specimen sequenced was peripheral blood. These receptors were obtained from a young man with active or convalescent COVID-19.

The rearrangement uses TRBV30 and TRBJ2-1, with D possibly matching TRBD2 (6 bases). The CDR3 covers 13 residues. Deletions cut 8 bases from V and 3 bases from J, with 14 bases between. Germline V gene data show CDR1 as GTSNPN and CDR2 as SVGIG (reference sequence). CDR3 loop: CAGGSGFYNEQFF. CDR3 nucleotides: TGTGCCGGGGGGAGCGGTTTCTACAATGAGCAGTTCTTC.

This clone was counted a single time. The CDR3 bases are TGCGCCAGCAGTCCAACGGGAGGCTGGGAAGAAGCTTTCTTT. This sequence encodes CASSPTGGWEEAFF. V usage is TRBV10-1 and J usage is TRBJ1-1, with no clear D. Deletions cut 5 bases from V and 8 bases from J, with 18 bases between. This CDR3 is built from 14 residues. Germline values: CDR1 WNHNN, CDR2 SYGVQD (reference sequence).

The rearrangement links TRBV5-5 to TRBJ2-5; D unresolved. Trimming took off 4 bases at V and 5 bases at J, with 15 bases between the two ends. CDR1 is SGHKS and CDR2 is YYEKEE in the germline V gene (reference sequence). CDR3 length: 14 residues. DNA for the CDR3: TGTGCCAGCAGCAGTAGTCCAACCAGGGAGACCCAGTACTTC. It yields the protein CASSSSPTRETQYF.

The V gene is TRBV30, the J gene TRBJ1-5, with 9 bases lining up with TRBD1. The CDR3 loop spans 15 amino acids. Germline V gene lookup returns CDR1 GTSNPN and CDR2 SVGIG (reference sequence). Trimming cost V 2 bases and J 6 bases; bases outside gene matches: 8. The CDR3 nucleotides read TGTGCCTGGAGTTATAAAACAGGGGGCGGTCAGCCCCAGCATTTT. Its translation: CAWSYKTGGGQPQHF.

J is TRBJ2-7 and V is TRBV5-1, with D perhaps matching TRBD2 (6 bases). The V end lost 3 bases, the J end lost 2 bases, and 15 bases lay between the germline ends. This CDR3 contains 15 residues. Germline CDR1 SGHRS, CDR2 YFSETQ. CDR3 sequence: CASSSGLAWPYEQYF. As DNA, the CDR3 is TGCGCCAGCAGCTCGGGACTCGCCTGGCCCTACGAGCAGTACTTC.

This rearrangement joins TRBV6-4 to TRBJ1-2; TRBD1 is a possible D gene (6 bases). The germline CDR1 and CDR2 sequences are MRHNA and SNTAGT. The germline V and J ends were trimmed by 8 bases and 7 bases, with 14 bases remaining between them. This CDR3 region has 12 residues. CDR3 sequence: CASRRGGCGYTF. In DNA, the CDR3 is TGTGCCAGCCGGAGGGGGGGCTGTGGCTACACCTTC.

The rearrangement links TRBV4-1 to TRBJ2-5; D perhaps matches TRBD1 (6 bases). Germline assignment: CDR1 MGHRA and CDR2 YSYEKL. There are 17 residues in the CDR3. The V end lost 0 bases, the J end lost 7 bases, and 21 bases lay between the germline ends. This CDR3 reads CASSQDLRDKAPRTQYF. The CDR3 nucleotides read TGCGCCAGCAGCCAAGATTTAAGGGACAAGGCCCCTCGGACCCAGTACTTC.

The chain employs TRBV19 and TRBJ2-7; D perhaps matches TRBD1 (5 bases). The CDR3 loop spans 12 amino acids. With 2 bases removed from V and 5 bases from J, the gap between germline ends came to 7 bases. Germline V gene sequence: CDR1 LNHDA, CDR2 SQIVND (reference sequence). CDR3: CASSIQGHEQYF. DNA for the CDR3: TGTGCCAGTAGTATACAGGGCCACGAGCAGTACTTC.

This chain uses TRBV6-6 with TRBJ2-3; D not resolved. Germline V gene sequence: CDR1 MNHNY, CDR2 SVGAGI (reference sequence). The CDR3 has 15 residues. V was shortened by 0 bases and J by 4 bases, with 11 bases between the two germline ends. The CDR3 loop reads CASSYSSLTADTQYF. The CDR3 DNA is TGTGCCAGCAGTTACTCGAGTCTCACGGCAGATACGCAGTATTTT.

This chain links TRBV9 with TRBJ1-6; TRBD1 aligns across 7 bases. Germline V lookup: CDR1 SGDLS, CDR2 YYNGEE. Losses at the gene ends were 4 bases for V and 4 bases for J; bases not matched to a gene: 5. This CDR3 is 15 amino acids long. In nucleotides, the CDR3 is TGTGCCAGCAGCCGGGACAGCCGGTATAATTCACCCCTCCACTTT. It encodes CASSRDSRYNSPLHF. The full variable domain, with the rest looked up from reference TRBV9 and TRBJ1-6, is DSGVTQTPKHLITATGQRVTLRCSPRSGDLSVYWYQQSLDQGLQFLIQYYNGEERAKGNILERFSAQQFPDLHSELNLSSLELGDSALYFCASSRDSRYNSPLHFGNGTRLTVT.

The chain uses TRBV2 and TRBJ1-1; D is unresolved. The germline V gene has CDR1 SNHLY and CDR2 FYNNEI. With 8 bases removed from V and 4 bases from J, the gap between germline ends came to 17 bases. This CDR3 is built from 14 residues. The CDR3 sequence is CASPGPSRGTEAFF. The CDR3 region has the DNA TGTGCCAGCCCCGGGCCTTCACGGGGCACTGAAGCTTTCTTT.

V and J are TRBV11-2 and TRBJ2-7; 13 nucleotides line up with TRBD2. CDR1 is SGHAT, CDR2 FQNNGV, per germline. V lost 1 base, J lost 1 base, and 7 bases stayed unmatched. The length of the CDR3 is 18 residues. DNA for the CDR3: TGTGCCAGCAGCTTAGTAGGACTAGCGGGAGTTCGATCCTACGAGCAGTACTTC. This codes for CASSLVGLAGVRSYEQYF.

This sequence joins TRBV28 and TRBJ2-7; 7 bases fit TRBD2. This CDR3 spans 17 amino acids. V was pared by 6 bases and J by 9 bases, with 23 bases of the junction left unmatched. Germline lookup yields CDR1 MDHEN and CDR2 SYDVKM. The CDR3 loop is CASSPLRGEGILDGQYF. DNA of the CDR3: TGTGCCAGCAGCCCCCTCCGGGGGGAGGGGATCCTGGACGGGCAGTACTTC. Full variable domain (rest looked up from reference TRBV28 and TRBJ2-7): DVKVTQSSRYLVKRTGEKVFLECVQDMDHENMFWYRQDPGLGLRLIYFSYDVKMKEKGDIPEGYSVSREKKERFSLILESASTNQTSMYLCASSPLRGEGILDGQYFGPGTRLTVT.